Listed below are T cell receptor beta chains from one sample, sequenced in a study of shared clonotypes between healthy human individuals. Some clones are missing from TCRdb's copy, which holds only in-frame ones; the method was immunoSEQ multiplex PCR. This table has approximately 2.5 million clones, over 85% appearing once. Sequences were obtained from naive CD4+ T cells sorted from blood. These receptors were taken from a man between 18 and 29 years old in good health. The CDR3 runs from the conserved cysteine through the conserved F or W. A D gene is named only where the DNA matches it firmly. Clone size appears in some rows only: once, few, many, or a class for an expanded clone.

D,V,size,J,CDR3,DNA
.,TRBV30,once,TRBJ2-2,CAWSVSVGGELFF,TGTGCCTGGAGTGTTAGCGTCGGCGGGGAGCTGTTTTTT
.,TRBV19,.,TRBJ1-5,CASRLIGGNQPQHF,TGTGCCAGTAGATTGATCGGGGGGAATCAGCCCCAGCATTTT
TRBD1,TRBV5-1,.,TRBJ2-7,CASSSDGQVYEQYF,TGCGCCAGCAGCTCGGACGGACAGGTGTACGAGCAGTACTTC
.,TRBV19,.,TRBJ2-6,CASSLDSSGANVLTF,TGTGCCAGTAGTCTAGACAGCTCTGGGGCCAACGTCCTGACTTTC
.,TRBV18,.,TRBJ1-1,CASSSDTTLEAFF,TGTGCCAGCTCATCTGACACGACTTTAGAGGCTTTCTTT
.,TRBV20-1,.,TRBJ2-3,CSAMRDTQYF,TGCAGTGCCATGCGGGATACGCAGTATTTT
.,TRBV6-6,.,TRBJ2-5,CASSYPSELGVETQYF,TGTGCCAGCAGTTACCCTAGCGAGTTGGGGGTGGAGACCCAGTACTTC
.,TRBV7-9,.,TRBJ1-2,CASSFSDGARYGYTF,TGTGCCAGCAGCTTTAGCGACGGGGCGCGGTATGGCTACACCTTC
.,TRBV7-3,.,TRBJ1-1,CASSILSGTEAFF,TGTGCCAGCAGCATCCTATCGGGCACTGAAGCTTTCTTT
TRBD2,TRBV5-4,.,TRBJ2-1,CASSLVSGGGYNEQFF,TGTGCCAGCAGCTTGGTCAGCGGGGGGGGTTACAATGAGCAGTTCTTC
.,TRBV5-4,.,TRBJ1-5,CASSPGSGSNQPQHF,TGTGCCAGCAGCCCTGGGTCGGGTAGCAATCAGCCCCAGCATTTT
TRBD2,TRBV5-1,.,TRBJ2-3,CASSSGTSGSPDTQYF,TGCGCCAGCAGCTCGGGGACTAGCGGGAGCCCAGATACGCAGTATTTT
.,TRBV18,.,TRBJ2-7,CASLSGSGYEQYF,TGTGCCAGCTTATCAGGTTCGGGGTACGAGCAGTACTTC
.,TRBV30,.,TRBJ1-1,CAWSVLRTGDTEAFF,TGTGCCTGGAGTGTCCTAAGAACGGGGGACACTGAAGCTTTCTTT
.,TRBV2,.,TRBJ2-3,CASSEARLVTDTQYF,TGTGCCAGCAGTGAAGCCAGGCTAGTCACAGATACGCAGTATTTT
TRBD1,TRBV19,.,TRBJ1-4,CASRRQGGNEKLFF,TGTGCCAGTAGGCGACAGGGCGGTAATGAAAAACTGTTTTTT
.,TRBV7-9,.,TRBJ2-5,CASSFRGLETQYF,TGTGCCAGCAGCTTCAGGGGCTTAGAGACCCAGTACTTC
.,TRBV7-7,.,TRBJ2-1,CASSRGLLNEQFF,TGTGCTAGCAGCCGGGGACTGCTCAATGAGCAGTTCTTC
TRBD1,TRBV4-1,.,TRBJ1-4,CASSLQGGADEKLFF,TGCGCCAGCAGCCTTCAGGGGGGTGCCGATGAAAAACTGTTTTTT
.,TRBV7-9,.,TRBJ1-4,CASSYGSRGKATNEKLFF,TGTGCCAGCAGCTATGGGAGCCGGGGCAAGGCAACTAATGAAAAACTGTTTTTT
.,TRBV27,once,TRBJ2-2,CATRKSRGTPNTGELFF,TGTGCCACCAGGAAAAGTAGGGGGACTCCGAACACCGGGGAGCTGTTTTTT
TRBD1,TRBV29-1,.,TRBJ2-5,CSVEDRGTGETQYF,TGCAGCGTTGAAGATCGGGGGACAGGAGAGACCCAGTACTTC
.,TRBV29-1,once,TRBJ1-2,CSVAAGPNYGYTF,TGCAGCGTTGCCGCAGGGCCTAACTATGGCTACACCTTC
TRBD1,TRBV5-1,few,TRBJ1-1,CASSSWTGLEAFF,TGCGCCAGCAGCTCCTGGACAGGACTTGAAGCTTTCTTT
TRBD1,TRBV5-1,.,TRBJ2-7,CASSSNRGHEQYF,TGCGCCAGCAGCTCCAACAGGGGCCACGAGCAGTACTTC
TRBD2,TRBV5-1,.,TRBJ2-7,CASSPSGGGSSYEQYF,TGCGCCAGCAGCCCTTCCGGGGGGGGAAGCTCCTACGAGCAGTACTTC
.,TRBV6-6,.,TRBJ2-7,CASSPPRTVSSYEQYF,TGTGCCAGCAGTCCTCCCCGGACAGTTAGCTCCTACGAGCAGTACTTC
.,TRBV30,.,TRBJ2-5,CAWSGRIQETQYF,TGTGCCTGGAGTGGGCGGATCCAAGAGACCCAGTACTTC
TRBD1,TRBV19,.,TRBJ1-2,CASSTLRTGKHYGYTF,TGTGCCAGTAGTACCCTAAGGACAGGGAAGCACTATGGCTACACCTTC
TRBD2,TRBV9,.,TRBJ2-3,CASRGGTDTQYF,TGTGCCAGCAGGGGGGGGACAGATACGCAGTATTTT
TRBD1,TRBV10-3,.,TRBJ1-4,CATGQAPTNEKLFF,TGTGCCACCGGACAGGCCCCAACTAATGAAAAACTGTTTTTT
.,TRBV28,.,TRBJ1-4,CASSLRERGGREKKLFF,TGTGCCAGCAGTTTGAGGGAGCGGGGGGGAAGGGAAAAAAAACTGTTTTTT
.,TRBV6-6,.,TRBJ2-2,CASRRGRNTGELFF,TGTGCCAGCAGAAGGGGACGGAACACCGGGGAGCTGTTTTTT
TRBD1,TRBV27,.,TRBJ1-5,CASSSLRDRNQPQHF,TGTGCCAGCAGTTCACTGCGGGACAGAAATCAGCCCCAGCATTTT
TRBD2,TRBV6-1,.,TRBJ2-7,CASSERSGETYEQYF,TGTGCCAGCAGTGAACGGAGCGGGGAAACCTACGAGCAGTACTTC
TRBD1,TRBV19,.,TRBJ1-6,CASSSTGGASNNSPLHF,TGTGCCAGTAGTTCCACAGGGGGCGCCTCGAATAATTCACCCCTCCACTTT
.,TRBV27,.,TRBJ2-7,CASSPRTLSSYEQYF,TGTGCCAGCAGTCCCCGGACACTCAGCTCCTACGAGCAGTACTTC
.,TRBV2,.,TRBJ1-5,CASTAGGYSNQPQHF,TGTGCCAGCACCGCCGGGGGGTATAGCAATCAGCCCCAGCATTTT
.,TRBV5-5,.,TRBJ1-6,CASSPSRDKNSPLHF,TGTGCCAGCAGCCCTAGCCGGGACAAGAATTCACCCCTCCACTTT
.,TRBV30,.,TRBJ2-6,CAWSVRQGLHTSISGANVLTF,TGTGCCTGGAGTGTACGGCAGGGCTTACACACCAGTATTTCTGGGGCCAACGTCCTGACTTTC
.,TRBV5-1,.,TRBJ1-5,CASSSDPGSEQPQHF,TGCGCCAGCAGCTCCGACCCGGGGTCGGAGCAGCCCCAGCATTTT
TRBD2,TRBV10-3,few,TRBJ2-1,CAISVMASGPPKQFF,TGTGCCATCAGTGTAATGGCTAGCGGTCCCCCAAAGCAGTTCTTC
.,TRBV6-1,.,TRBJ1-6,CASSEAGIVSPLHF,TGTGCCAGCAGTGAAGCGGGCATCGTCTCACCCCTCCACTTT
.,TRBV10-2,few,TRBJ1-1,CASSESGQLNTEAFF,TGCGCCAGCAGTGAGTCAGGTCAGCTGAACACTGAAGCTTTCTTT
.,TRBV5-1,.,TRBJ1-5,CASSPGHTGNQPQHF,TGCGCCAGCAGCCCTGGACATACGGGCAATCAGCCCCAGCATTTT
.,TRBV29-1,once,TRBJ2-5,CSVEGRAEETQYF,TGCAGCGTTGAAGGTAGGGCCGAGGAGACCCAGTACTTC
.,TRBV6-5,.,TRBJ2-1,CASSSRKDNSYNEQFF,TGTGCCAGCAGTTCGCGGAAGGACAATTCCTACAATGAGCAGTTCTTC
.,TRBV5-1,.,TRBJ2-1,CASSYSVEAAYNEQFF,TGCGCCAGCAGCTACTCGGTAGAAGCGGCCTACAATGAGCAGTTCTTC
.,TRBV6-1,.,TRBJ1-1,CASRATGLSTEAFF,TGTGCCAGCCGGGCGACAGGCCTGAGCACTGAAGCTTTCTTT
TRBD1,TRBV2,.,TRBJ1-1,CASNLGQLNTEAFF,TGTGCCAGCAACCTGGGACAGTTGAACACTGAAGCTTTCTTT
TRBD1,TRBV6-1,.,TRBJ1-5,CAIRGQANQPQHF,TGTGCCATTCGGGGACAGGCGAATCAGCCCCAGCATTTT
.,TRBV18,few,TRBJ1-5,CASSPPGNDQPQHF,TGTGCCAGCTCACCACCAGGGAACGATCAGCCCCAGCATTTT